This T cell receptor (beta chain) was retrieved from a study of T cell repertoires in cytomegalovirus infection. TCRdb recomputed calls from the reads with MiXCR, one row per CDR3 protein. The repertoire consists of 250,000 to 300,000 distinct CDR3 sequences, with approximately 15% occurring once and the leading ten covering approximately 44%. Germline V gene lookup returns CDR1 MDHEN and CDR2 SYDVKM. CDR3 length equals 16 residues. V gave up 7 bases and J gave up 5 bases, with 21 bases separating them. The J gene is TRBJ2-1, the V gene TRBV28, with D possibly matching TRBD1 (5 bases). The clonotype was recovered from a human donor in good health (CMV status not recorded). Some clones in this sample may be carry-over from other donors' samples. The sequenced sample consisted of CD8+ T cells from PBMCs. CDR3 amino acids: CASITIRYQGHNEQFF. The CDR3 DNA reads TGTGCCAGCATCACTATCCGTTACCAGGGCCACAATGAGCAGTTCTTC. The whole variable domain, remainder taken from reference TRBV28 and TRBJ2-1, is DVKVTQSSRYLVKRTGEKVFLECVQDMDHENMFWYRQDPGLGLRLIYFSYDVKMKEKGDIPEGYSVSREKKERFSLILESASTNQTSMYLCASITIRYQGHNEQFFGPGTRLTVL.